Listed here are 4 T cell receptor beta chains from one sample, sequenced in a study of CD8 T cells in ankylosing spondylitis. Findings of the study overall: About 8 highly homologous variants made up a TCR beta motif that seemed to typify ankylosing spondylitis blood.

TCRdb passed the 5' RACE reads through MiXCR, listing each CDR3 protein once. The table lists under 250,000 distinct CDR3 sequences, approximately 7.3% of them singletons. Their antigens remain unidentified. The sequencing sample was made of blood, either unsorted or a sorted T cell fraction (not recorded which). These receptors all come from a male donor with ankylosing spondylitis.

The V call is TRBV7-6, the J call TRBJ2-3, with 8 bases matching TRBD2. With 6 bases clipped from V and 0 bases from J, the junction kept 8 bases outside the gene matches. In germline, CDR1 is SGHVS, CDR2 FNYEAQ. The CDR3 is 16 residues long. CDR3 sequence: CASSFGGVPSTDTQYF. The CDR3 DNA follows: TGTGCCAGCAGTTTCGGGGGGGTGCCTAGCACAGATACGCAGTATTTT.

The chain carries TRBV6-2 or TRBV6-3 and TRBJ2-1; 11 bases are shared with TRBD2. Germline CDR1 and CDR2: MNHEY and SVGEGT. J lost 8 bases, V lost 7 bases, and 10 bases had no gene match. The CDR3 consists of 15 residues. The CDR3 region has the DNA TGTGCCAGCATCAATAGCGGGGGGGCTACGGATGAGCAGTTCTTC. Protein: CASINSGGATDEQFF.

The chain has TRBV18 and TRBJ2-1; 8 nucleotides match TRBD2. The CDR3 is 15 residues long. The J segment lost 0 bases and the V segment lost 5 bases, leaving 3 bases of the junction unmatched. Germline V gives CDR1 KGHSH, CDR2 LQKENI. The CDR3 is CASSASGGSYNEQFF. The CDR3 nucleotides read TGTGCCAGCTCAGCGAGCGGGGGCTCCTACAATGAGCAGTTCTTC.

This clonotype came up many times. V is TRBV7-9 and J is TRBJ2-7; D perhaps matches TRBD2 (5 bases). V was shortened by 3 bases and J by 5 bases, with 8 bases between the two germline ends. This CDR3 comprises 12 residues. Germline V gene sequence: CDR1 SEHNR, CDR2 FQNEAQ (reference sequence). The CDR3 region is CASSFSADEQYF. The CDR3 coding sequence is TGTGCCAGCAGCTTCTCAGCGGACGAGCAGTACTTC. Combining the CDR3 with reference TRBV7-9 and TRBJ2-7 gives the whole variable domain DTGVSQNPRHKITKRGQNVTFRCDPISEHNRLYWYRQTLGQGPEFLTYFQNEAQLEKSRLLSDRFSAERPKGSFSTLEIQRTEQGDSAMYLCASSFSADEQYFGPGTRLTVT.